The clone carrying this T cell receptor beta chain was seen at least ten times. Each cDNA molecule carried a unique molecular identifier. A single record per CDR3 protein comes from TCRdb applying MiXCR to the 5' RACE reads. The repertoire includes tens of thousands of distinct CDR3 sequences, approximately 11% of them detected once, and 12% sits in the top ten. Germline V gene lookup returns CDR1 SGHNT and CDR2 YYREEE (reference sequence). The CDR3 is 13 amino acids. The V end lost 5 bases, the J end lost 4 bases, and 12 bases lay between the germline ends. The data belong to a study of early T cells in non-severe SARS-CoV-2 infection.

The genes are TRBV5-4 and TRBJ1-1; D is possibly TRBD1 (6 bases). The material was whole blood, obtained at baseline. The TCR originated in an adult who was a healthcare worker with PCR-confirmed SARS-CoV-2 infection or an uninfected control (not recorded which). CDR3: CASRSTGSTEAFF. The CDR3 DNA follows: TGTGCCAGCAGGTCGACAGGCAGCACTGAAGCTTTCTTT.